The 5 T cell receptor beta chains given below trace back to one sample, sequenced in a study of control samples from healthy donors and cancer patients (TCRdb year 2020). Preparation of the library involved the immunoSEQ multiplex PCR assay. TCRdb limited this immuneACCESS table to in-frame rearrangements with V and J called. A share of clones is missing; checked studies link under half to unresolved V genes, and the rest is unexplained. This sample gives about 75,000 clones in total; roughly 92% of them show up just once. Jointly, the top ten make up 6.2% of the sample. Material: blood. The receptors stem from a woman aged 40 to 50 in good health.

This sequence joins TRBV6-6 and TRBJ2-5; no clear D gene. The germline gives CDR1 MNHNY, CDR2 SVGAGI (reference sequence). This CDR3 region has 14 residues. V gave up 0 bases and J gave up 4 bases, with 9 bases separating them. The CDR3 protein is CASSYSTGVETQYF. Here the CDR3 DNA reads TGTGCCAGCAGTTACTCGACTGGGGTAGAGACCCAGTACTTC.

This chain uses TRBV7-9 with TRBJ2-7; D is ambiguous. The CDR3 runs to 12 residues. Trimming shortened V by 3 bases and J by 6 bases, and 9 bases separated the two germline ends. Germline V gives CDR1 SEHNR, CDR2 FQNEAQ (reference sequence). Written as DNA, the CDR3 is TGTGCCAGCAGCTTTAGTATTGCCGAGCAGTACTTC. It is translated as CASSFSIAEQYF.

This chain connects TRBV5-3 to TRBJ2-1, with TRBD2 identical over 10 bases. TRBV5-3 is marked as an open reading frame, function uncertain. This CDR3 has 18 residues. The V and J ends lost 0 bases and 3 bases, in that order; junction bases with no gene match: 9. This CDR3 reads CARSLAKASGGHYNEQFF. The DNA for the CDR3 is TGTGCCAGAAGCTTGGCCAAGGCTAGCGGGGGCCACTACAATGAGCAGTTCTTC.

The chain uses TRBV2 and TRBJ2-4; D uncertain. This CDR3 comprises 14 residues. Germline V CDR1 and CDR2: SNHLY, FYNNEI. The V and J ends lost 2 bases and 6 bases respectively, with 11 bases between them. The CDR3 region is CASSENPVANIQYF. The CDR3 bases are TGTGCCAGCAGTGAAAATCCGGTGGCAAACATTCAGTACTTC.

This chain uses TRBV5-6 with TRBJ2-2; possible D gene TRBD1, 5 bases. Germline V gives CDR1 SGHDT, CDR2 YYEEEE. V gave up 4 bases and J gave up 8 bases, with 21 bases separating them. CDR3 length equals 16 residues. CDR3 protein: CASSPRGQGNLGELFF. The CDR3 DNA is TGTGCCAGCAGCCCGCGTGGCCAGGGCAATCTGGGGGAGCTGTTTTTT.